The 14 T cell receptor beta chains below come from one sample, sequenced in a study of T-cell reconstitution after alpha-beta-depleted transplantation in children. For TCRbeta, the library was prepared with unique molecular identifiers. TCRdb reanalysed the PCR reads using MiXCR and keeps one entry per CDR3 protein. The sample holds about a million distinct CDR3 sequences; about 30% are singletons and the top ten take about 28%. Sequenced here: PBMCs, mostly from graft donor cells, sampled 360 days after TCRalphabeta/CD19-depleted stem cell transplant. All receptors come from a boy in the first two years of life who had a stem cell transplant for SCID, so the T cells may come from the graft donor.

This clonotype was recorded a few times. The chain joins TRBV4-3 to TRBJ1-2; no clear D. Germline CDR1 and CDR2: LGHNA and YSLEER. V was cut by 0 bases and J by 4 bases, with 12 bases left in between. CDR3 size: 15 residues. The DNA of the CDR3 is TGCGCCAGCAGCCAAGAGAACGGCCTCTTCTATGGCTACACCTTC. Translation gives CASSQENGLFYGYTF.

The chain couples TRBV5-6 to TRBJ2-5; D gene ambiguous. The CDR3 length is 16 residues. V was shortened by 0 bases and J by 1 base, with 13 bases between the two germline ends. The V gene's germline CDR1 is SGHDT and CDR2 YYEEEE. CDR3 DNA: TGTGCCAGCAGCTTGGTACTGGGCCAGTCCCAAGAGACCCAGTACTTC. Protein sequence: CASSLVLGQSQETQYF.

The rearrangement links TRBV29-1 to TRBJ1-1; no clear D. Trimming stripped 4 bases from V and 0 bases from J, with 12 bases between. Germline-derived CDR1 and CDR2 are SQVTM and ANQGSEA. The CDR3 spans 14 residues. The CDR3 protein is CSVGVALVNTEAFF. CDR3 sequence (DNA): TGCAGCGTTGGAGTTGCACTTGTGAACACTGAAGCTTTCTTT.

This clonotype was recorded at least ten times. The rearrangement joins TRBV24-1 to TRBJ2-4; 7 nucleotides match TRBD1. This CDR3 is built from 17 residues. V lost 8 bases and J lost 1; bases outside the gene matches: 13. CDR1 and CDR2 from the germline V gene are KGHDR and SFDVKD. CDR3 bases: TGTGCCACCACCCGAGACAGGGCAGTTTGGGCCAAAAACATTCAGTACTTC. Its protein product is CATTRDRAVWAKNIQYF.

The chain links TRBV28 to TRBJ1-2, with a weak D call TRBD1 (5 bases). The germline gives CDR1 MDHEN, CDR2 SYDVKM. This CDR3 region has 13 residues. V lost 8 bases and J lost 3, with 13 bases in between. The CDR3 loop is CASGYGAYYGYTF. CDR3 nucleotides: TGTGCCAGCGGCTACGGGGCCTACTATGGCTACACCTTC.

V is TRBV3-1 and J is TRBJ1-4; D is undetermined. Trimming took off 4 bases at V and 13 bases at J, with 13 bases between the two ends. CDR1 LGHDT and CDR2 YNNKEL come from the germline V gene (reference sequence). CDR3 length: 12 residues. The CDR3 protein is CASSRSDRGLFF. For the CDR3, the DNA is TGTGCCAGCAGCCGTTCTGACCGGGGACTGTTTTTT.

This clonotype was seen only a few times. The rearrangement joins TRBV20-1 to TRBJ2-3; tentatively, D is TRBD1 or TRBD2 (5 bases each). Trimming cost V 2 bases and J 2 bases, with 17 bases left between them. Germline V lookup: CDR1 DFQATT, CDR2 SNEGSKA (reference sequence). There are 16 residues in the CDR3. The CDR3 is CSARPPGRRLTDTQYF. The CDR3 bases are TGCAGTGCTAGACCCCCGGGACGCCGTCTCACAGATACGCAGTATTTT.

The genes are TRBV5-1 and TRBJ1-6, with D possibly being TRBD1 (6 bases). The CDR3 runs 15 residues. The ends were cut back, 1 base at V and 8 bases at J, with 13 bases in the middle. CDR1 SGHRS and CDR2 YFSETQ come from the germline V gene. This CDR3 reads CASSLTARGHSPLHF. CDR3 sequence (DNA): TGCGCCAGCAGCTTGACGGCCAGGGGTCATTCACCCCTCCACTTT.

This clonotype was seen a few times. V is TRBV7-9 and J is TRBJ2-4; 8 nucleotides match TRBD1. Germline assignment: CDR1 SEHNR and CDR2 FQNEAQ (reference sequence). V gave up 0 bases and J gave up 0 bases; unmatched junction bases: 4. The length of the CDR3 is 17 residues. The chain's CDR3 is CASSLAGTGQAKNIQYF. In nucleotides, the CDR3 is TGTGCCAGCAGCTTAGCTGGGACAGGACAAGCCAAAAACATTCAGTACTTC.

The rearrangement uses TRBV10-3 and TRBJ2-1, with TRBD2 identical over 12 bases. CDR1 is ENHRY and CDR2 is SYGVKD in the germline V gene. The CDR3 is made up of 16 amino acids. Trimming cost V 5 bases and J 5 bases; bases outside gene matches: 7. The CDR3 DNA sequence: TGTGCCATCAGTACGGGCCTAGCGGGGGGGAACAATGAGCAGTTCTTC. It is translated as CAISTGLAGGNNEQFF.

The V gene is TRBV6-1, the J gene TRBJ1-6, with 7 bases matching TRBD1. Per germline, CDR1 MNHNS and CDR2 SASEGT. Trimming removed 5 bases from V and 7 bases from J; junction bases left unmatched: 8. CDR3 length: 15 amino acids. The CDR3 sequence is CASSQDRERNSPLHF. Written as DNA, the CDR3 is TGTGCCAGCAGTCAAGACAGGGAACGGAATTCACCCCTCCACTTT.

This clonotype was seen only a few times. V is TRBV4-1 and J is TRBJ2-3; possible D gene TRBD2, 5 bases. Germline CDR1 reads MGHRA; CDR2 reads YSYEKL. The CDR3 is 14 residues long. V was clipped by 4 bases and J by 5 bases, with 13 bases between them. CDR3 coding DNA: TGCGCCAGCAGCCGCAGGACTCCAGGAGATACGCAGTATTTT. It encodes CASSRRTPGDTQYF.

The CDR3 here is CASSGASVSTDTQYF. The CDR3 bases are TGTGCCAGCAGCGGCGCTTCGGTTAGCACAGATACGCAGTATTTT. The chain employs TRBV9 and TRBJ2-3; D is ambiguous. Trimming shortened V by 3 bases and J by 0 bases, and 11 bases separated the two germline ends. CDR1 and CDR2 from the germline V gene are SGDLS and YYNGEE. The CDR3 is 15 residues long.

V gene TRBV5-1 combines with J gene TRBJ2-7, with 8 bases identical to TRBD1. The CDR3 extends over 16 amino acids. Germline V CDR1 and CDR2: SGHRS, YFSETQ. Trimming at V came to 4 bases and at J to 2 bases, leaving 11 bases not matched to a gene. CDR3 in amino acids: CASSKGQGKVPYEQYF. In nucleotides, the CDR3 is TGCGCCAGCAGCAAAGGACAGGGAAAGGTCCCCTACGAGCAGTACTTC.